This entry concerns a single TCR beta chain. Relative to the germline gene, one junction end is altered; a read error may explain this. This entry comes from a study of blood T cell repertoires in COVID-19. Study overall: Acute and convalescent COVID-19 samples came from the United States, Italy and Spain. Sample material is recorded as cDNA or gDNA derived from T cells, B-cell-depleted T cells, or PBMCs.

Original processing methods: The authors estimated nucleated cell counts from reference gene primer amplification. The method was immunoSEQ multiplex PCR; TCRdb's version includes in-frame clones alone and lacks a portion of them. The DNA gave D and trimming, while V, J and clone size come from that table. The sample includes about 80,000 clones, about four fifths of them seen just once. This CDR3 contains 15 residues. The germline gives CDR1 SNHLY, CDR2 FYNNEI. The sequence came from a human donor in a cohort sampled during active COVID-19. Sequences were obtained from peripheral blood. The chain couples TRBV2 to TRBJ2-3; TRBD2 aligns across 8 bases. CDR3: CASSKAGATTDTQYF. For the CDR3, the DNA is TGTGCCAGCAGTAAAGCGGGGGCTACCACAGATACGCAGTATTTT.